Reported below is one TCR beta chain. Germline CDR1 SGHRS, CDR2 YFSETQ. The CDR3 totals 12 residues. V lost 7 bases and J 3 bases, leaving 11 bases between the germline ends. The record originates from a study of blood T cell repertoires in COVID-19. Original processing notes: Amplified reference gene primers provided the basis for estimating nucleated cell counts. The table came from immunoSEQ multiplex PCR; TCRdb's copy has only in-frame clones and leaves some out. V and J calls plus clone size are reproduced from that table; the DNA served to infer D and trimming. The data hold more than 120,000 clones, with approximately 87% observed a single time.

The sequenced sample consisted of peripheral blood. The chain joins TRBV5-1 to TRBJ2-7; D not certain. This TCR was recovered from a man aged 45-65 years who had recovered from COVID-19. CDR3 region: CASSGLDYEQYF. The CDR3 DNA reads TGCGCCAGCTCGGGTCTTGACTACGAGCAGTACTTC.